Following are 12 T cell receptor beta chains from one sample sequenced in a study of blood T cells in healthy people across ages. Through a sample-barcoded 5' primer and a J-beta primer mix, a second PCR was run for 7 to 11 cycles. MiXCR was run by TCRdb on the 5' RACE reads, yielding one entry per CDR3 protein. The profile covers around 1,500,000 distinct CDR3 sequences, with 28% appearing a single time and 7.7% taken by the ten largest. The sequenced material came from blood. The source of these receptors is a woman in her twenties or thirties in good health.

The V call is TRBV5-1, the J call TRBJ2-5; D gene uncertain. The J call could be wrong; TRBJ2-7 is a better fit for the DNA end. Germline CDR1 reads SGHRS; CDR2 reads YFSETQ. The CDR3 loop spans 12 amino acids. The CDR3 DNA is TGCGCCAGCAGCGTAACTAACAGCGAGCAGTACTTC. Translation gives CASSVTNSEQYF.

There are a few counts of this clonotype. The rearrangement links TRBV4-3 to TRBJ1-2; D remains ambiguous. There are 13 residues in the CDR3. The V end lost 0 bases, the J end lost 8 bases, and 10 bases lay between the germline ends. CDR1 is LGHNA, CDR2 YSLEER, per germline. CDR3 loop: CASSQDFSGGYTF. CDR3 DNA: TGCGCCAGCAGCCAAGATTTTAGTGGCGGCTACACCTTC.

CDR3 in DNA: TGTGCCAGCAGCCCACGGGGCATACAGACCTACGAGCAGTACTTC. Protein: CASSPRGIQTYEQYF. The V and J genes are TRBV3-1 and TRBJ2-7; D is perhaps TRBD1 or TRBD2 (5 bases each). From germline, CDR1 is LGHDT and CDR2 YNNKEL (reference sequence). V lost 4 bases, J lost 2 bases, and 15 bases lay in between. CDR3 length: 15 residues.

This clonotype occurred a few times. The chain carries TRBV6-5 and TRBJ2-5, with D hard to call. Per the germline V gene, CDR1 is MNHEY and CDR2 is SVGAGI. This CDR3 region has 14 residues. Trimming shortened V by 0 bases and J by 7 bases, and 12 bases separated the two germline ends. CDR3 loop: CASSYSSLKSTQYF. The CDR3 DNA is TGTGCCAGCAGTTACTCGAGTTTGAAGTCGACCCAGTACTTC.

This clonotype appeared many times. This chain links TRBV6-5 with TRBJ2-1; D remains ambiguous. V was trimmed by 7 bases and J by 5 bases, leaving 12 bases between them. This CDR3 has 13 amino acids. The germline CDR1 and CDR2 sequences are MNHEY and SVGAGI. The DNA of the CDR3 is TGTGCCAGCATGGTACAGTCGAACAATGAGCAGTTCTTC. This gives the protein CASMVQSNNEQFF.

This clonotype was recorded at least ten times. CDR3 in DNA: TGCAGTGCTCGCCTCTCCGGGGGGCGAGAGACCCAGTACTTC. Amino acid sequence: CSARLSGGRETQYF. This chain links TRBV20-1 with TRBJ2-5; perhaps TRBD2 as D (7 bases). The germline V and J ends were trimmed by 5 bases and 4 bases, with 17 bases remaining between them. Germline lookup yields CDR1 DFQATT and CDR2 SNEGSKA (reference sequence). The CDR3 contains 14 residues.

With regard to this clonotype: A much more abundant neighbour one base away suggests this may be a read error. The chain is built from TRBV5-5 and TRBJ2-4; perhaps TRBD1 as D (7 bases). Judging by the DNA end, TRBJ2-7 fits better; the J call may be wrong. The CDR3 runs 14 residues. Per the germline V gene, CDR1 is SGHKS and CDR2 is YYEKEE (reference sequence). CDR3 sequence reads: CASSRRGLLYEQYF. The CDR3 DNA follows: TGTGCCAGCAGCCGGAGGGGGCTTCTTTACGAGCAGTACTTC.

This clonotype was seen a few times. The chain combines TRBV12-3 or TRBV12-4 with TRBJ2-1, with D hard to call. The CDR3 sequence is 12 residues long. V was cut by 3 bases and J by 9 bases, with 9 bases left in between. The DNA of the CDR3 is TGTGCCAGCAGTTTGGGCTTTCTTGAGCAGTTCTTC. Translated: CASSLGFLEQFF.

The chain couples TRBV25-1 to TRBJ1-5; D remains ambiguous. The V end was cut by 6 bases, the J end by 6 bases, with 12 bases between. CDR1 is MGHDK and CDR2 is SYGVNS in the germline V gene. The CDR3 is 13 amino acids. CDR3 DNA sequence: TGTGCCAGCAGGGAAAGAGTGGGTCAGCCCCAGCATTTT. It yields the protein CASRERVGQPQHF. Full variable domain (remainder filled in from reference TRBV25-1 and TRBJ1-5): EADIYQTPRYLVIGTGKKITLECSQTMGHDKMYWYQQDPGMELHLIHYSYGVNSTEKGDLSSESTVSRIRTEHFPLTLESARPSHTSQYLCASRERVGQPQHFGDGTRLSIL.

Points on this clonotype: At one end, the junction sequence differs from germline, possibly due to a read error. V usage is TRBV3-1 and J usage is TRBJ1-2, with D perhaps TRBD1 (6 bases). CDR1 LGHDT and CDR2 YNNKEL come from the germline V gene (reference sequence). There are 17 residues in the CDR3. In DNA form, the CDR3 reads TGTGCCAGCATCCAAGAGGTGTGGGGGCCGAATAGAAATGGCTACACCTTC. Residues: CASIQEVWGPNRNGYTF.

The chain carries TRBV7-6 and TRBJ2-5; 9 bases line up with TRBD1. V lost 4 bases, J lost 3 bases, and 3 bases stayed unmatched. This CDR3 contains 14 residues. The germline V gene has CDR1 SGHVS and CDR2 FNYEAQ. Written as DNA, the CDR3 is TGTGCCAGCAGCTCGGACAGGGGTAAAGAGACCCAGTACTTC. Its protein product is CASSSDRGKETQYF. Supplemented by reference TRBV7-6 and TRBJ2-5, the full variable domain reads GAGVSQSPRYKVTKRGQDVALRCDPISGHVSLYWYRQALGQGPEFLTYFNYEAQQDKSGLPNDRFSAERPEGSISTLTIQRTEQRDSAMYRCASSSDRGKETQYFGPGTRLLVL.

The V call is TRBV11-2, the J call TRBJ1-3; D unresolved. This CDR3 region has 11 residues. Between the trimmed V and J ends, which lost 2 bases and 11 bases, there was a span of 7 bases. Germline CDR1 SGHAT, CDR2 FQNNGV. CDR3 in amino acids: CASSLMDAIYF. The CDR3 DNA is TGTGCCAGCAGCTTAATGGACGCCATATATTTT.